Sequencing of this T cell receptor beta chain was carried out in a study of PD-1 blockade in classical Hodgkin lymphoma. Profiling relied on immunoSEQ multiplex PCR, and the TCRdb table lists in-frame clones only, not all of them. The sample shows more than 15,000 clones, 92% of them seen only once. From germline, CDR1 is MNHEY and CDR2 SVGAGI. The V and J ends lost 10 bases and 9 bases, in that order; junction bases with no gene match: 9. The CDR3 is 12 residues long. The count of this clone is one. Time point of the sample: newly diagnosed, previously untreated cHL patient sample. Isolation of CD4+ T cells from thawed PBMCs was performed by magnetic negative selection.

Sequencing was performed on CD4+ T cells from blood. This sequence was found in a human donor with classical Hodgkin lymphoma. This chain joins TRBV6-5 and TRBJ2-1, with 7 bases lining up with TRBD2. The CDR3 region has the DNA TGTGCCACGAAACGGGGGGTGGGTGAGCAGTTCTTC. Protein product: CATKRGVGEQFF.